What follows are 2 T cell receptor beta chains derived from one specimen sequenced in a study of blood T cell repertoires in COVID-19. Some clones are missing from TCRdb's copy, which holds only in-frame ones; the method was immunoSEQ multiplex PCR. This table holds 200,000 to 250,000 clones, roughly 85% found once. Specimen: peripheral blood. The receptors were sampled from a woman older than 75 with acute or convalescent COVID-19.

The chain couples TRBV3-1 (or the pseudogene TRBV3-2) to TRBJ2-5, with 10 bases matching TRBD2. CDR3 length equals 15 residues. V was clipped by 4 bases and J by 2 bases; unmatched bases: 4. Germline CDR1 and CDR2: LGHDT and YNNKEL (reference sequence). CDR3 nucleotide sequence: TGTGCCAGCAGCCTAGCGGGGGGCGCTCAAGAGACCCAGTACTTC. This translates into CASSLAGGAQETQYF.

This chain joins TRBV5-1 and TRBJ2-7; D might be TRBD2 (6 bases). From germline, CDR1 is SGHRS and CDR2 YFSETQ. The CDR3 covers 14 residues. V was pared by 4 bases and J by 6 bases, with 17 bases between. CDR3 bases: TGCGCCAGCAGCATCGCGGGGACTCAGATCGAGCAGTACTTC. Encoded protein: CASSIAGTQIEQYF.